A selection of T cell receptor beta chains follows, all from one sample in a study of CD8+CD57+ T cells in acquired aplastic anemia. TCRdb re-derived calls from the reads in MiXCR, one entry per CDR3 protein. Among more than 150,000 distinct CDR3 sequences listed, 64% were seen once. The sequencing sample was made of sorted CD4+, CD8+, or CD8+CD57+ T cells (not recorded which) from PBMCs. These receptors were collected from a human donor with severe aplastic anemia or a healthy control (not recorded which). Each CDR3 is given with its conserved first and last residue. The order of the fields is J gene, V gene, clone size, D gene, CDR3 DNA, CDR3 protein. D genes are given only for firm matches. A row's size may be missing; if present it is once, few, many or a size class.

j_call: TRBJ1-1; v_call: TRBV19; clone_size: once; d_call: NA; cdr3_nt: TGTGCCAGTAGTATTTGGGGGGTTAGGTTCGCTGAAGCTTTCTTT; cdr3_aa: CASSIWGVRFAEAFF
j_call: TRBJ1-1; v_call: TRBV10-1; clone_size: NA; d_call: TRBD1; cdr3_nt: TGCGCCAGCAGACGGGACAGAAACACTGAAGCTTTCTTT; cdr3_aa: CASRRDRNTEAFF
j_call: TRBJ2-3; v_call: TRBV19; clone_size: NA; d_call: NA; cdr3_nt: TGTGCCAGTAGTAAATTACCACGCACAGATACGCAGTATTTT; cdr3_aa: CASSKLPRTDTQYF
j_call: TRBJ1-5; v_call: TRBV25-1; clone_size: NA; d_call: NA; cdr3_nt: TGTGCCAGCAGTGAATATACGGGGGGAGGTGGCAATCAGCCCCAGCATTTT; cdr3_aa: CASSEYTGGGGNQPQHF
j_call: TRBJ1-4; v_call: TRBV19; clone_size: many; d_call: NA; cdr3_nt: TGTGCCAGTAGTATGGGTGAAAAACTGTTTTTT; cdr3_aa: CASSMGEKLFF
j_call: TRBJ2-7; v_call: TRBV10-3; clone_size: NA; d_call: NA; cdr3_nt: TGTGCCATCAGTCCGGTCGGCGGGGCCCAGAGCTACGAGCAGTACTTC; cdr3_aa: CAISPVGGAQSYEQYF
j_call: TRBJ1-2; v_call: TRBV5-1; clone_size: NA; d_call: TRBD1; cdr3_nt: TGCGCCAGCAGCCCAACATTAGGACAGGGGGCGGATGGCTACACCTTC; cdr3_aa: CASSPTLGQGADGYTF
j_call: TRBJ1-2; v_call: TRBV10-3; clone_size: NA; d_call: NA; cdr3_nt: TGTGCCAGCAGTTACGCGGGGACCGGCTACACCTTC; cdr3_aa: CASSYAGTGYTF
j_call: TRBJ2-3; v_call: TRBV6-4; clone_size: NA; d_call: NA; cdr3_nt: TGTGCCAGCAGTGACTCGATAGGAGTCCACAATGAGCAGTATTTT; cdr3_aa: CASSDSIGVHNEQYF
j_call: TRBJ2-5; v_call: TRBV29-1; clone_size: NA; d_call: NA; cdr3_nt: TGCAGCGTTGAAGAATTAGGGCAGTCATCGACCCAGTACTTC; cdr3_aa: CSVEELGQSSTQYF
j_call: TRBJ2-7; v_call: TRBV2; clone_size: once; d_call: TRBD2; cdr3_nt: TGTGCCAGCAAGGGGACTAGCGGGCTTTTTGGGCAGTACTTC; cdr3_aa: CASKGTSGLFGQYF
j_call: TRBJ2-5; v_call: TRBV5-1; clone_size: NA; d_call: NA; cdr3_nt: TGCGCCAGCAGCTTGGGTGCACAGGGTGGTTTTGAGACCCAGTACTTC; cdr3_aa: CASSLGAQGGFETQYF
j_call: TRBJ2-7; v_call: TRBV20-1; clone_size: NA; d_call: TRBD2; cdr3_nt: TGCAGTGCTAGGGTCGAGCGGGATTGGGGTGAGCAGTACTTC; cdr3_aa: CSARVERDWGEQYF
j_call: TRBJ1-1; v_call: TRBV7-9; clone_size: NA; d_call: NA; cdr3_nt: TGTGCCAGCAGCGACGACCCCAACACTGAAGCTTTCTTT; cdr3_aa: CASSDDPNTEAFF
j_call: TRBJ2-2; v_call: TRBV6-9; clone_size: many; d_call: NA; cdr3_nt: TGTGCCAGCAGTTACCTTCGGCCCCCTGGTAGGACCGGGGAGCTGTTTTTT; cdr3_aa: CASSYLRPPGRTGELFF
j_call: TRBJ2-6; v_call: TRBV10-2; clone_size: NA; d_call: NA; cdr3_nt: TGCGCCAGCCAGGGAACCTCTAGGGCCAACGTCCTGACTTTC; cdr3_aa: CASQGTSRANVLTF
j_call: TRBJ2-7; v_call: TRBV7-9; clone_size: once; d_call: TRBD2; cdr3_nt: TGTGCCAGCAGCCCCCAGCGGGGGGCCTACGAGCAGTACTTC; cdr3_aa: CASSPQRGAYEQYF
j_call: TRBJ2-7; v_call: TRBV3-1; clone_size: few; d_call: TRBD2; cdr3_nt: TGTGCCAGCAGCCCGGGCCGACCGGGAGGAACCTACGAGCAGTACTTC; cdr3_aa: CASSPGRPGGTYEQYF
j_call: TRBJ2-7; v_call: TRBV19; clone_size: many; d_call: TRBD1; cdr3_nt: TGTGCCAGTAGTATCACCGGGACAGGGAACGAGCAGTACTTC; cdr3_aa: CASSITGTGNEQYF
j_call: TRBJ1-2; v_call: TRBV19; clone_size: few; d_call: NA; cdr3_nt: TGTGCCAGTAGTATCCCCGGACTTCTTTCTGGCTACACCTTC; cdr3_aa: CASSIPGLLSGYTF
j_call: TRBJ2-1; v_call: TRBV6-6; clone_size: many; d_call: TRBD1; cdr3_nt: TGTGCCAGCAGTTCCATAGGACAGGGTCAATTCTTC; cdr3_aa: CASSSIGQGQFF
j_call: TRBJ2-7; v_call: TRBV6-5; clone_size: NA; d_call: TRBD1; cdr3_nt: TGTGCCAGTCGACAGGGGGCAAGGTACGAGCAGTACTTC; cdr3_aa: CASRQGARYEQYF
j_call: TRBJ2-3; v_call: TRBV7-9; clone_size: NA; d_call: TRBD2; cdr3_nt: TGTGCCAGCAGCTTGGGGCGGGGGAACACAGATACGCAGTATTTT; cdr3_aa: CASSLGRGNTDTQYF
j_call: TRBJ2-5; v_call: TRBV5-4; clone_size: NA; d_call: TRBD1; cdr3_nt: TGTGCCAGCAGCACATCAGGGGGCGGAGAGACCCAGTACTTC; cdr3_aa: CASSTSGGGETQYF
j_call: TRBJ1-2; v_call: TRBV5-6; clone_size: many; d_call: NA; cdr3_nt: TGTGCCAGCAGCTTGTTTAGCCCCTATGGCTACACCTTC; cdr3_aa: CASSLFSPYGYTF
j_call: TRBJ2-3; v_call: TRBV5-1; clone_size: NA; d_call: TRBD1; cdr3_nt: TGCGCCAGCAGCGAGGGGGCCAGCACAGATACGCAGTATTTT; cdr3_aa: CASSEGASTDTQYF
j_call: TRBJ2-3; v_call: TRBV5-6; clone_size: NA; d_call: NA; cdr3_nt: TGTGCCAGCACCTCAGGGGGGGTGGATACGCAGTATTTT; cdr3_aa: CASTSGGVDTQYF
j_call: TRBJ2-1; v_call: TRBV5-4; clone_size: NA; d_call: NA; cdr3_nt: TGTGCCAGCAGCGAGGATGTTGGTGAGCAGTTCTTC; cdr3_aa: CASSEDVGEQFF
j_call: TRBJ1-2; v_call: TRBV20-1; clone_size: NA; d_call: TRBD1; cdr3_nt: TGCAGTGCACCGACAGGGGAGGGCTACACCTTC; cdr3_aa: CSAPTGEGYTF
j_call: TRBJ1-1; v_call: TRBV6-1; clone_size: NA; d_call: NA; cdr3_nt: TGTGCCAGAAGTGAGAGTCAGGGGACTGAAGCTTTCTTT; cdr3_aa: CARSESQGTEAFF
j_call: TRBJ2-3; v_call: TRBV9; clone_size: NA; d_call: TRBD1; cdr3_nt: TGTGCCAGCACCCGACAGGGTATAATCACAGATACGCAGTATTTT; cdr3_aa: CASTRQGIITDTQYF
j_call: TRBJ2-7; v_call: TRBV11-2; clone_size: many; d_call: NA; cdr3_nt: TGTGCCAGCAGCTTAGGCCCTGTCTACGAGCAGTACTTC; cdr3_aa: CASSLGPVYEQYF
j_call: TRBJ1-2; v_call: TRBV10-3; clone_size: few; d_call: NA; cdr3_nt: NA; cdr3_aa: CASSTGTGLSYGCTF
j_call: TRBJ1-2; v_call: TRBV7-3; clone_size: NA; d_call: NA; cdr3_nt: TGTGCCAGCAGCCCAATGGGGGGCTATGGCTACACCTTC; cdr3_aa: CASSPMGGYGYTF
j_call: TRBJ1-6; v_call: TRBV4-1; clone_size: many; d_call: NA; cdr3_nt: TGCGCCAGCAGCCAAGATAGAGGAGTTACCCCTTCACCCCTCCACTTT; cdr3_aa: CASSQDRGVTPSPLHF
j_call: TRBJ1-1; v_call: TRBV7-8; clone_size: NA; d_call: NA; cdr3_nt: TGTGCCAGCAGCTTAAAGGTAAACACTGAAGCTTTCTTT; cdr3_aa: CASSLKVNTEAFF
j_call: TRBJ2-7; v_call: TRBV9; clone_size: once; d_call: NA; cdr3_nt: TGTGCCAGCAGCCCCCTGGCAGGCAATGGGGAGCAGTACTTC; cdr3_aa: CASSPLAGNGEQYF
j_call: TRBJ2-1; v_call: TRBV11-2; clone_size: NA; d_call: NA; cdr3_nt: TGTGCCAGCAGCTTAGTGCCCGGGACGACCTACAATGAGCAGTTCTTC; cdr3_aa: CASSLVPGTTYNEQFF
j_call: TRBJ2-3; v_call: TRBV4-2; clone_size: few; d_call: NA; cdr3_nt: TGTGCCAGCAGCCCCCCGTCCCATGGAGTTCCCACAGATACGCAGTATTTT; cdr3_aa: CASSPPSHGVPTDTQYF
j_call: TRBJ1-3; v_call: TRBV25-1; clone_size: NA; d_call: NA; cdr3_nt: TGTGCCAGCAGTGACAGTCTCTCTGGAAACACCATATATTTT; cdr3_aa: CASSDSLSGNTIYF
j_call: TRBJ1-1; v_call: TRBV7-3; clone_size: NA; d_call: NA; cdr3_nt: TGTGCCAGCAGCCTACAGGCTTGGGAGTCCTACCGGGAGACGCGGACCGGGACGAACACTGAAGCTTTCTTT; cdr3_aa: CASSLQAWESYRETRTGTNTEAFF
j_call: TRBJ2-1; v_call: TRBV7-2; clone_size: NA; d_call: NA; cdr3_nt: TGTGCCAGCAGCTCCCCCGGGAAGGAGCAGTTCTTC; cdr3_aa: CASSSPGKEQFF
j_call: TRBJ1-2; v_call: TRBV15; clone_size: NA; d_call: NA; cdr3_nt: TGTGCCACCAGCATAGGATTTGGGGGCGAAGGCTATGGCTACACCTTC; cdr3_aa: CATSIGFGGEGYGYTF
j_call: TRBJ2-1; v_call: TRBV7-2; clone_size: NA; d_call: NA; cdr3_nt: TGTGCCAGCAGCTTTCTGAAGGGAAATGAGCAGTTCTTC; cdr3_aa: CASSFLKGNEQFF
j_call: TRBJ2-7; v_call: TRBV9; clone_size: once; d_call: TRBD2; cdr3_nt: TGTGCCAGCAGCCCTCGGACTAGCGGGAGCTCCTACGAGCAGTACTTC; cdr3_aa: CASSPRTSGSSYEQYF
j_call: TRBJ2-7; v_call: TRBV7-6; clone_size: few; d_call: NA; cdr3_nt: TGTGCCAGCAGCTTAGGGGAATACTACGAGCAGTACTTC; cdr3_aa: CASSLGEYYEQYF
j_call: TRBJ2-5; v_call: TRBV7-7; clone_size: few; d_call: NA; cdr3_nt: TGTGCTAGCAGCTTGGACAGACAAGAGACCCAGTACTTC; cdr3_aa: CASSLDRQETQYF
j_call: TRBJ2-2; v_call: TRBV7-9; clone_size: many; d_call: NA; cdr3_nt: TGTGCCAGCAGCTTAGGGAACACCGGGGAGCTGTTTTTT; cdr3_aa: CASSLGNTGELFF
j_call: TRBJ1-2; v_call: TRBV5-1; clone_size: NA; d_call: TRBD1; cdr3_nt: TGCGCCAGCAGCTGGCCAGGGGGGGACTATGGCTACACCTTC; cdr3_aa: CASSWPGGDYGYTF
j_call: TRBJ1-6; v_call: TRBV7-9; clone_size: NA; d_call: TRBD1; cdr3_nt: TGTGCCAGCAGCTTTTCGGGGACAGGGGGCCCACCCCTCCACTTT; cdr3_aa: CASSFSGTGGPPLHF
j_call: TRBJ2-1; v_call: TRBV20-1; clone_size: few; d_call: TRBD1; cdr3_nt: TGCAGTGCTAGATCCCTTGGACAGGAGACAAATGAGCAGTTCTTC; cdr3_aa: CSARSLGQETNEQFF
j_call: TRBJ2-2; v_call: TRBV20-1; clone_size: NA; d_call: NA; cdr3_nt: TGCAGTGCTGCCCGGCGGGGGGAGCTGTTTTTT; cdr3_aa: CSAARRGELFF
j_call: TRBJ1-1; v_call: TRBV24-1; clone_size: NA; d_call: TRBD1; cdr3_nt: TGTGCCACCAGTGATGAGAGGACAGGGGAAGCTTTCTTT; cdr3_aa: CATSDERTGEAFF
j_call: TRBJ2-7; v_call: TRBV7-3; clone_size: NA; d_call: TRBD1; cdr3_nt: TGTGCCAGCAGCTTAGAGGGACAGGCTTTTAATGAGCAGTACTTC; cdr3_aa: CASSLEGQAFNEQYF
j_call: TRBJ2-5; v_call: TRBV12-3/TRBV12-4; clone_size: NA; d_call: NA; cdr3_nt: TGTGCCAGCAGTTTTATAGGGCAGGGTGGAGAGACCCAGTACTTC; cdr3_aa: CASSFIGQGGETQYF
j_call: TRBJ2-7; v_call: TRBV20-1; clone_size: NA; d_call: NA; cdr3_nt: TGCAGTTTGGAAGCACCACACTACGAGCAGTACTTC; cdr3_aa: CSLEAPHYEQYF
j_call: TRBJ2-7; v_call: TRBV19; clone_size: NA; d_call: NA; cdr3_nt: TGTGCCAGTAGTATCGGGGGGCGCGGTACCGAGCAGTACTTC; cdr3_aa: CASSIGGRGTEQYF
j_call: TRBJ1-2; v_call: TRBV2; clone_size: NA; d_call: NA; cdr3_nt: TGTGCCAGCAGTCGGACAGAACCCTCTAACTATGGCTACACCTTC; cdr3_aa: CASSRTEPSNYGYTF
j_call: TRBJ2-7; v_call: TRBV3-1; clone_size: many; d_call: NA; cdr3_nt: TGTGCCAGCAGCCAAGACGGGCATCCCTACGAGCAGTACTTC; cdr3_aa: CASSQDGHPYEQYF
j_call: TRBJ1-4; v_call: TRBV10-3; clone_size: NA; d_call: TRBD1; cdr3_nt: TGTGCCAGCAGTGCGACCGGGACAGATCTTCTTGAAAAACTGTTTTTT; cdr3_aa: CASSATGTDLLEKLFF